This entry lists 29 T cell receptor beta chains sequenced from one sample in a study of naive and memory T cell subsets. An equimolar mix of two oligonucleotides served as the beta constant-region primer for TRBC1 and TRBC2. MiXCR, run by TCRdb on the UMI-ligation and nested PCR reads, gives a single entry per CDR3 protein. Counted here are roughly 140,000 distinct CDR3 sequences, 15% to 20% occurring once; the ten biggest clones make up about 0.13%. Material: naive CD4+ T cells from blood. The receptors were gathered from a human donor in good health.

J is TRBJ1-1 and V is TRBV12-5; no clear D. Looked up from germline, CDR1 is LGHNT and CDR2 is FRNRAP. Trimming removed 1 base from V and 6 bases from J, with 6 bases in between. This CDR3 contains 12 residues. Here the CDR3 reads CASGLEVSEAFF. The CDR3 DNA reads TGTGCTAGTGGTTTGGAGGTTTCTGAAGCTTTCTTT.

This clonotype came up a few times. The V gene is TRBV28, the J gene TRBJ2-2, with 12 bases that match TRBD2. The V gene end was trimmed by 5 bases and the J gene end by 4 bases; junction bases not matched to a gene: 5. Germline V CDR1 and CDR2: MDHEN, SYDVKM. The CDR3 is 16 residues long. The CDR3 protein is CASSAGLAGVTGELFF. As DNA, the CDR3 is TGTGCCAGCAGTGCGGGACTAGCGGGCGTCACCGGGGAGCTGTTTTTT.

V is TRBV29-1 and J is TRBJ1-6; D is unresolved. Trimming removed 7 bases from V and 3 bases from J, with 13 bases in between. Germline values: CDR1 SQVTM, CDR2 ANQGSEA. The CDR3 runs 14 residues. The CDR3: CSAGEGLYNSPLHF. CDR3 DNA: TGCAGCGCGGGAGAGGGCCTCTATAATTCACCCCTCCACTTT.

The chain uses TRBV7-8 and TRBJ2-7; 7 bases fit TRBD1. V gave up 0 bases and J gave up 3 bases; unmatched junction bases: 5. The CDR3 length is 15 residues. CDR1 is SGHVS and CDR2 is FQNEAQ in the germline V gene. CDR3 loop: CASSLASTGFYEQYF. In nucleotides, the CDR3 is TGTGCCAGCAGCTTAGCTTCGACAGGGTTCTACGAGCAGTACTTC.

This clonotype appeared a few times. This chain uses TRBV7-9 with TRBJ2-3; D ambiguous. The CDR3 loop spans 15 amino acids. The V end lost 1 base, the J end lost 1 base, and 9 bases lay between the germline ends. The V gene's germline CDR1 is SEHNR and CDR2 FQNEAQ (reference sequence). CDR3: CASSLDRPRTDTQYF. CDR3 DNA: TGTGCCAGCAGCTTAGACCGCCCCCGCACAGATACGCAGTATTTT. Full variable domain (missing parts from reference TRBV7-9 and TRBJ2-3): DTGVSQNPRHKITKRGQNVTFRCDPISEHNRLYWYRQTLGQGPEFLTYFQNEAQLEKSRLLSDRFSAERPKGSFSTLEIQRTEQGDSAMYLCASSLDRPRTDTQYFGPGTRLTVL.

This chain links TRBV3-1 with TRBJ2-3; D possibly matches TRBD1 or TRBD2 (5 bases each). The length of the CDR3 is 16 residues. Germline V gene lookup returns CDR1 LGHDT and CDR2 YNNKEL (reference sequence). The V and J ends lost 1 base and 1 base respectively, with 12 bases between them. CDR3 DNA sequence: TGTGCCAGCAGCCAAGCCGGGACCGGCCGCACAGATACGCAGTATTTT. It codes for CASSQAGTGRTDTQYF.

This clonotype has just a few counts. V is TRBV29-1 and J is TRBJ2-1, with TRBD2 as a possible D gene (5 bases). Trimming pared 6 bases from V and 6 bases from J, leaving 18 bases between. From germline, CDR1 is SQVTM and CDR2 ANQGSEA. The CDR3 covers 14 residues. CDR3 protein: CSVWTASWVNEQFF. The CDR3 bases are TGCAGCGTGTGGACTGCAAGCTGGGTCAATGAGCAGTTCTTC.

The chain has TRBV5-1 and TRBJ2-2, with TRBD2 identical over 7 bases. Trimming at V came to 0 bases and at J to 0 bases, leaving 8 bases not matched to a gene. Germline CDR1 is SGHRS and CDR2 is YFSETQ. The CDR3 consists of 18 residues. The CDR3 bases are TGCGCCAGCAGCTTGGCCTCTCTAGCGGCCGCGAACACCGGGGAGCTGTTTTTT. Protein: CASSLASLAAANTGELFF.

The chain uses TRBV20-1 and TRBJ2-1; 7 bases match TRBD2. With V trimmed by 5 bases and J by 0 bases, 13 bases remained unmatched. CDR3 size: 17 residues. CDR1 and CDR2 (germline): DFQATT, SNEGSKA (reference sequence). CDR3 sequence (DNA): TGCAGTGCTCCCGGCGGGGGAGCGGGGATCTCCTACAATGAGCAGTTCTTC. Translating gives CSAPGGGAGISYNEQFF.

This clonotype has ten or more counts. The chain links TRBV28 to TRBJ2-3; no definite D call. CDR3 length equals 16 residues. The V end lost 6 bases, the J end lost 0 bases, and 16 bases lay between the germline ends. CDR1 is MDHEN, CDR2 SYDVKM, per germline. This CDR3 is CASSLYPDLSTDTQYF. The CDR3 DNA follows: TGTGCCAGCAGCCTTTATCCGGACCTTAGCACAGATACGCAGTATTTT.

This clonotype has only a few counts. The chain links TRBV29-1 to TRBJ2-5, with TRBD2 matching 7 bases. CDR1 is SQVTM, CDR2 ANQGSEA, per germline. The CDR3 contains 15 residues. Trimming removed 4 bases from V and 4 bases from J; junction bases left unmatched: 12. CDR3 region: CSVAPSGGSSETQYF. The CDR3 nucleotides read TGCAGCGTTGCACCCTCGGGCGGGAGTTCAGAGACCCAGTACTTC.

This clonotype appeared a few times. This rearrangement joins TRBV29-1 to TRBJ2-3; no reliable D call. The V and J ends lost 2 bases and 0 bases respectively, with 3 bases between them. Germline values: CDR1 SQVTM, CDR2 ANQGSEA. There are 12 residues in the CDR3. CDR3 DNA: TGCAGCGTTGAATACAGCACAGATACGCAGTATTTT. Residues: CSVEYSTDTQYF.

This clonotype has at least ten counts. The chain combines TRBV28 with TRBJ1-6; no clear D gene. Trimming cost V 6 bases and J 7 bases, with 16 bases left between them. CDR1 is MDHEN and CDR2 is SYDVKM in the germline V gene. The CDR3 sequence is 15 residues long. This CDR3 reads CASRPSLGVNSPLHF. The CDR3 bases are TGTGCCAGCAGGCCCTCCCTTGGGGTAAATTCACCCCTCCACTTT.

This clonotype has only a few counts. The V call is TRBV7-9, the J call TRBJ2-2, with a weak D call TRBD2 (5 bases). Trimming took 5 bases from V and 6 from J, leaving 13 bases between them. CDR3 size: 14 residues. Germline CDR1 reads SEHNR; CDR2 reads FQNEAQ (reference sequence). This CDR3 is CASSPRVLAGELFF. The CDR3 DNA follows: TGTGCCAGCAGCCCGAGGGTACTAGCCGGGGAGCTGTTTTTT.

The table lists this clonotype with a few counts. The rearrangement links TRBV29-1 to TRBJ1-1; D gene ambiguous. V was clipped by 8 bases and J by 0 bases, with 16 bases between them. The CDR3 consists of 14 residues. Germline V lookup: CDR1 SQVTM, CDR2 ANQGSEA. CDR3 in amino acids: CSFKGPKLNTEAFF. DNA for the CDR3: TGCAGCTTCAAGGGCCCAAAACTGAACACTGAAGCTTTCTTT.

The genes are TRBV3-1 and TRBJ1-3; perhaps TRBD1 as D (5 bases). Trimming took off 6 bases at V and 0 bases at J, with 15 bases between the two ends. This CDR3 comprises 16 residues. The germline V gene has CDR1 LGHDT and CDR2 YNNKEL (reference sequence). The CDR3 sequence: CASRPSIGDSGNTIYF. The CDR3, as DNA: TGTGCCAGCAGGCCAAGTATAGGGGACTCTGGAAACACCATATATTTT.

This clonotype was picked up a small number of times. The V call is TRBV20-1, the J call TRBJ1-6, with a tentative D call TRBD1 (6 bases). V was clipped by 3 bases and J by 7 bases, with 7 bases between them. CDR3 length: 12 residues. The V gene's germline CDR1 is DFQATT and CDR2 SNEGSKA (reference sequence). This chain's CDR3 is CSASQGNSPLHF. CDR3 sequence (DNA): TGCAGTGCTAGCCAGGGGAATTCACCCCTCCACTTT.

Many counts were recorded for this clonotype. The chain links TRBV19 to TRBJ2-1, with 10 bases that match TRBD2. This CDR3 contains 18 residues. Germline CDR1 LNHDA, CDR2 SQIVND (reference sequence). Germline trimming cut 4 bases from V and 6 bases from J; bases unmatched to any gene: 15. CDR3 sequence (DNA): TGTGCCAGTAGTACCCCCCTAGGGCTAGCGGGAGACGTCAATGAGCAGTTCTTC. This encodes CASSTPLGLAGDVNEQFF.

Only a few counts were recorded for this clonotype. This rearrangement joins TRBV3-1 to TRBJ2-2; D unclear. Germline CDR1 reads LGHDT; CDR2 reads YNNKEL (reference sequence). The V and J ends lost 5 bases and 4 bases respectively, with 8 bases between them. The CDR3 runs to 13 residues. This chain's CDR3 is CASSSYTTGELFF. As DNA, the CDR3 is TGTGCCAGCAGCTCCTACACCACCGGGGAGCTGTTTTTT.

The sample holds a few counts of this clonotype. The chain has TRBV5-6 and TRBJ1-5; 7 bases line up with TRBD1. The CDR3 is made up of 15 amino acids. The V gene end was trimmed by 2 bases and the J gene end by 3 bases; junction bases not matched to a gene: 5. Germline V gene data show CDR1 as SGHDT and CDR2 as YYEEEE. The CDR3 protein is CASSFGQAYNQPQHF. The CDR3 bases are TGTGCCAGCAGCTTCGGACAGGCGTACAATCAGCCCCAGCATTTT.

The DNA for the CDR3 is TGTGCTAGCCAAATAAGGGGGGATCAGCCCCAGCATTTT. Protein: CASQIRGDQPQHF. The chain employs TRBV12-5 and TRBJ1-5, with D perhaps TRBD1 (6 bases). This CDR3 has 13 residues. The germline V gene has CDR1 LGHNT and CDR2 FRNRAP. V lost 9 bases, J lost 5 bases, and 14 bases lay in between.

This chain links TRBV20-1 with TRBJ2-1; D unclear. This CDR3 is 11 amino acids long. V was trimmed by 2 bases and J by 4 bases, leaving 3 bases between them. The V gene's germline CDR1 is DFQATT and CDR2 SNEGSKA (reference sequence). CDR3 residues: CSARPYNEQFF. CDR3 DNA sequence: TGCAGTGCTAGACCATACAATGAGCAGTTCTTC.

This clonotype was found a few times. This chain links TRBV28 with TRBJ2-7; D is unresolved. The CDR3 covers 13 residues. Germline V gene sequence: CDR1 MDHEN, CDR2 SYDVKM. V gave up 6 bases and J gave up 5 bases, with 14 bases separating them. The CDR3 protein is CASSPILHDEQYF. In nucleotides, the CDR3 is TGTGCCAGCAGCCCCATACTTCACGACGAGCAGTACTTC.

The chain employs TRBV30 and TRBJ2-1, with 9 bases matching TRBD2. Germline V gene data show CDR1 as GTSNPN and CDR2 as SVGIG (reference sequence). After removal of 0 bases from V and 1 base from J, the junction contained 10 bases not matched to a gene. The CDR3 length is 18 residues. The CDR3 loop is CAWSVRNSGRRSYNEQFF. The CDR3 bases are TGTGCCTGGAGTGTACGCAATAGCGGGAGAAGGTCCTACAATGAGCAGTTCTTC.

This chain joins TRBV18 and TRBJ1-4; 7 bases align to TRBD1. This CDR3 is built from 16 residues. The V gene's germline CDR1 is KGHSH and CDR2 LQKENI. Unmatched junction bases numbered 14, after V lost 3 bases and J lost 10 bases. The CDR3 coding sequence is TGTGCCAGCTCACCGTCCCCTACAGGGGCTGGGGGAAAACTGTTTTTT. This sequence encodes CASSPSPTGAGGKLFF.

CDR3 bases: TGTGCCACCCTCGACCGACTGGACAGGGCCTACGAGCAGTACTTC. As protein: CATLDRLDRAYEQYF. The chain uses TRBV10-3 and TRBJ2-7; 8 nucleotides line up with TRBD1. The J segment lost 2 bases and the V segment lost 10 bases, leaving 13 bases of the junction unmatched. This CDR3 has 15 amino acids. From germline, CDR1 is ENHRY and CDR2 SYGVKD.

The V call is TRBV23-1, the J call TRBJ2-1; D possibly corresponds to TRBD2 (5 bases). TRBV23-1 is placed among ORFs of uncertain function. This CDR3 has 19 residues. V lost 0 bases and J 1 base, leaving 19 bases between the germline ends. The CDR3 loop reads CASSQSDLRATQSYNEQFF. Here the CDR3 DNA reads TGCGCCAGCAGTCAATCGGACCTGAGGGCTACTCAATCCTACAATGAGCAGTTCTTC.

This clonotype has just a few counts. CDR3 nucleotides: TGTGCCAGCAGCGCCAAGACTAATTACGAGCAGTACTTC. It specifies CASSAKTNYEQYF. The chain combines TRBV7-2 with TRBJ2-7, with D possibly TRBD2 on 5 matching bases. Germline V gene data show CDR1 as SGHTA and CDR2 as FQGNSA. The CDR3 has 13 amino acids. V dropped 5 bases and J dropped 4 bases, with 12 bases sitting between them.

This clonotype was seen a handful of times. The chain has TRBV7-9 and TRBJ2-2; 7 bases are a match to TRBD1. The germline CDR1 and CDR2 sequences are SEHNR and FQNEAQ (reference sequence). CDR3 length: 16 residues. V lost 5 bases, J lost 3 bases, and 9 bases stayed unmatched. CDR3 loop: CASSPTRGMDTGELFF. The CDR3 DNA is TGTGCCAGCAGCCCAACCAGGGGGATGGACACCGGGGAGCTGTTTTTT.